This T cell receptor (beta chain) comes out of a study of metastatic and nonmetastatic thyroid tumors. About the research overall: Blood and tumor or nodule tissue repertoires from malignant and benign thyroid patients were compared. Study-level results: Patients with malignant thyroid tumors reportedly had significantly higher TCR beta diversity than those with benign nodules, in blood and tumor.

Prior to thyroid surgery, none of the patients had received any treatment. Original analysis: The study's classifier, a distant-metastasis tool for papillary thyroid cancer, was built using CDR3 differences across clinicopathological groups. TCRdb redid the clone calls on the PCR reads using MiXCR. It is TCRdb's table, rather than the study itself, that gives the V and J calls and clone size. The table records about 52,000 clones, around a sixth of them present only once. The CDR3 is 13 amino acids. V was clipped by 8 bases and J by 5 bases; unmatched bases: 3. This clone came up a few times. The antigen is unknown.

The sample was blood. The V and J genes are TRBV12-3 or TRBV12-4 and TRBJ2-1; 10 bases line up with TRBD1. The clonotype was recovered from a female donor with papillary thyroid cancer or a benign thyroid nodule (not recorded which). Some clones in this sample may be carry-over from other donors' samples. CDR3 amino acids: CASGTGDHNEQFF. The CDR3 DNA reads as TGTGCCAGCGGGACAGGGGACCACAATGAGCAGTTCTTC.